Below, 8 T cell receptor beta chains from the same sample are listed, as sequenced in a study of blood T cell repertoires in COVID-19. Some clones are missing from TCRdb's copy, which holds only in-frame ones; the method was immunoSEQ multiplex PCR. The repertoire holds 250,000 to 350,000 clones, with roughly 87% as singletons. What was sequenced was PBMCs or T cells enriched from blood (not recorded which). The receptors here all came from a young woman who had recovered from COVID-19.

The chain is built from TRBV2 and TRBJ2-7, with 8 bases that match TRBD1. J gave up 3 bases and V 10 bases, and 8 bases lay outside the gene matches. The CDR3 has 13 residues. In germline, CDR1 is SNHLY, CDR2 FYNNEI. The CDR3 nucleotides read TGTGCCACAAAGACAGGGGCCCTCTACGAGCAGTACTTC. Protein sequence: CATKTGALYEQYF.

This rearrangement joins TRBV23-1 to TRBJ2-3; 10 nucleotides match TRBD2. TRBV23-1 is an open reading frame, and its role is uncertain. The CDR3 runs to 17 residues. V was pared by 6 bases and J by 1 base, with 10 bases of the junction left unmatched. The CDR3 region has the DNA TGCGCCAGCAGACTAAGTTGGCTAGCGGGGGGCACAGATACGCAGTATTTT. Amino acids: CASRLSWLAGGTDTQYF.

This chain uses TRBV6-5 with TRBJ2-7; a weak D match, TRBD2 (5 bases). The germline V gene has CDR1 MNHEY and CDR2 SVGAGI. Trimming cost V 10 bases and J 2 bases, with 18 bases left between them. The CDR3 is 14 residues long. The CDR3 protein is CATHMQLVPYEQYF. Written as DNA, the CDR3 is TGTGCCACCCACATGCAACTAGTACCCTACGAGCAGTACTTC.

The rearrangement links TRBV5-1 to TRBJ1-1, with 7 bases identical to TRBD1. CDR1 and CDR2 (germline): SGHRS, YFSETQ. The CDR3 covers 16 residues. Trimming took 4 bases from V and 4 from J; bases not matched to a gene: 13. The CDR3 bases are TGCGCCAGCAGCCCGTGGGGGACAGATCCGACCACTGAAGCTTTCTTT. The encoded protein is CASSPWGTDPTTEAFF.

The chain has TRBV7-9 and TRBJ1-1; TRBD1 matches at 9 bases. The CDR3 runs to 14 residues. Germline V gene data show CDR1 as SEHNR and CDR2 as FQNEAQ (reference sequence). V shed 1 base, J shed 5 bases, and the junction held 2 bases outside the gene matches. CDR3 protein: CASSLGTGVTEAFF. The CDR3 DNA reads TGTGCCAGCAGCTTAGGGACAGGGGTAACTGAAGCTTTCTTT.

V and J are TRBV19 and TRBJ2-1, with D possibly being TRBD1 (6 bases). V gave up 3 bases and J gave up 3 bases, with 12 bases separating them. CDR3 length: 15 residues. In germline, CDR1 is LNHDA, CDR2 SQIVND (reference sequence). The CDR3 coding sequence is TGTGCCAGTAGTATTATCCAGGACAGCTACAATGAGCAGTTCTTC. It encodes CASSIIQDSYNEQFF.

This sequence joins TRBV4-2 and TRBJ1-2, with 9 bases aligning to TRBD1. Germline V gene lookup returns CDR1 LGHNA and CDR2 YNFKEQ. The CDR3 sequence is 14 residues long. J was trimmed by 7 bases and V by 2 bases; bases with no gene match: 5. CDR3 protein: CASSQSRDRVGYTF. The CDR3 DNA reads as TGTGCCAGCAGCCAATCTCGGGACAGGGTTGGCTACACCTTC.

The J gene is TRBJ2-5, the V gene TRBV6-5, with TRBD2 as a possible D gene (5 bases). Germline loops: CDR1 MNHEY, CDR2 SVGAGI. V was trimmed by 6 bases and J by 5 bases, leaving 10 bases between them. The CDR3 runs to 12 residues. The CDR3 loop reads CASRGSAETQYF. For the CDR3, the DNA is TGTGCCAGCAGGGGTAGCGCGGAGACCCAGTACTTC.